This is a list of T cell receptor beta chains from one sample in a study of T cell changes during pregnancy in multiple sclerosis. The method was immunoSEQ multiplex PCR; TCRdb's version includes in-frame clones alone and lacks a portion of them. In the table there are some 80,000 clones, around 90% of which are singletons. This material consisted of peripheral blood, taken in the first trimester of pregnancy. These receptors all stem from a female donor in good health, enrolled as a control in a pregnancy study. Both conserved end residues are part of each CDR3. A D gene is named only where the DNA matches it firmly. Only part of the rows carry a size: once, few, many, or a class if the clone is expanded.

TRBV5-1	15	TRBD1	NA	TRBJ1-1	TGCGCCAGCAGCTTCGGGACAGGGGGACAAACTGAAGCTTTCTTT	CASSFGTGGQTEAFF
TRBV7-6	17	TRBD2	NA	TRBJ2-3	TGTGCCAGCAGCTCCCTATCGAGCGGGGGGGCCACAGATACGCAGTATTTT	CASSSLSSGGATDTQYF
TRBV28	12	NA	NA	TRBJ1-1	TGTGCCAGCAGTTTCGGTGACACTGAAGCTTTCTTT	CASSFGDTEAFF
TRBV7-8	14	NA	NA	TRBJ1-5	TGTGCCAGCAGCCTTACAGGGAGCAATCAGCCCCAGCATTTT	CASSLTGSNQPQHF
TRBV9	15	TRBD1	NA	TRBJ2-7	TGTGCCAGCAGCCCTGGACAGGGGGCGGACTACGAGCAGTACTTC	CASSPGQGADYEQYF
TRBV7-2	16	TRBD2	NA	TRBJ2-1	TGTGCCAGCAGACTTAGCGTTAGCGGGGTGGGGGGCCAGCAGTTCTTC	CASRLSVSGVGGQQFF
TRBV4-3	14	NA	NA	TRBJ1-1	TGCGCCAGCAGCCAAGACTATAGGGGCACTGAAGCTTTCTTT	CASSQDYRGTEAFF
TRBV28	13	TRBD1	once	TRBJ1-5	TGTGCCAGCAGGCCGGGACAGGTAAGGCCCCAGCATTTT	CASRPGQVRPQHF
TRBV9	19	NA	NA	TRBJ1-3	TGTGCCAGCAGCGTTCTCCCTCGCCCAGGGACTCACTCTGGAAACACCATATATTTT	CASSVLPRPGTHSGNTIYF
TRBV7-2	13	TRBD1	NA	TRBJ1-1	TGTGCCAGCAGCTCATACAGGGGTACTGAAGCTTTCTTT	CASSSYRGTEAFF
TRBV6-5	16	NA	NA	TRBJ2-7	TGTGCCAGCAGTTACTCGGGGGGGGCCCTTTCCTACGAGCAGTACTTC	CASSYSGGALSYEQYF
TRBV4-2	13	NA	NA	TRBJ2-2	TGTGCCAGCAGTACGGGTGACACCGGGGAGCTGTTTTTT	CASSTGDTGELFF
TRBV19	15	NA	NA	TRBJ1-5	TGTGCCAGTAGTATTGCGCAGACAAGTAATCAGCCCCAGCATTTT	CASSIAQTSNQPQHF
TRBV28	15	TRBD1	NA	TRBJ1-6	TGTGCCAGCAGTCCGGCCGACAGGGGCAATTCACCCCTCCACTTT	CASSPADRGNSPLHF
TRBV7-9	16	NA	NA	TRBJ2-6	TGTGCCAGCAGCCCCACGGCGGGGACGGAGAACAACGTCCTGACTTTC	CASSPTAGTENNVLTF
TRBV2	14	TRBD1	NA	TRBJ2-5	TGTGCCAGCCGAACGTGGGACAGACAAGAGACCCAGTACTTC	CASRTWDRQETQYF
TRBV7-9	13	NA	NA	TRBJ1-1	TGTGCCAGCAGCCGAAGTCCGGGAACTGAAGCTTTCTTT	CASSRSPGTEAFF
TRBV7-9	16	TRBD2	NA	TRBJ2-1	TGTGCCAGCAGCCGCGGACTAGCGGGGGGGCCGCAGGAGCAGTTCTTC	CASSRGLAGGPQEQFF
TRBV2	12	NA	NA	TRBJ1-2	TGTGCCTCCCTAGACAGGCGCTATGGCTACACCTTC	CASLDRRYGYTF